This T cell receptor (beta chain) was sequenced during a study of brain T cells in children with intractable seizures. Whole-study findings and limits: HCMV serostatus was not known, and viral specificity came from CDR3 similarity only.

This CDR3 is 17 amino acids long. Trimming removed 4 bases from V and 0 bases from J, with 16 bases in between. CDR1 and CDR2 from the germline V gene are SGHNT and YENEEA. The table lists this clone with a few counts. Its target is not known. This sample's time point: blood from clinic visit 5 months post-surgery; TSC patient then seizure free. Sequencing was limited to surgery cases with top T cell transcript signatures in brain tissue. Generated by immunoSEQ multiplex PCR, the TCRdb table keeps only in-frame clones and is missing some. Among about 340,000 clones listed, about 94% were seen once. V usage is TRBV11-3 and J usage is TRBJ1-3; D is unresolved. This clonotype originated in a boy in the first two years of life with tuberous sclerosis and intractable seizures. The sample consisted of peripheral blood, taken 5 to 6 months after surgery. The CDR3: CASSYSVGKFSGNTIYF. DNA for the CDR3: TGTGCCAGCAGCTATAGCGTGGGGAAATTCTCTGGAAACACCATATATTTT. Together with reference TRBV11-3 and TRBJ1-3, the CDR3 gives the full variable domain: EAGVVQSPRYKIIEKKQPVAFWCNPISGHNTLYWYLQNLGQGPELLIRYENEEAVDDSQLPKDRFSAERLKGVDSTLKIQPAELGDSAVYLCASSYSVGKFSGNTIYFGEGSWLTVV.